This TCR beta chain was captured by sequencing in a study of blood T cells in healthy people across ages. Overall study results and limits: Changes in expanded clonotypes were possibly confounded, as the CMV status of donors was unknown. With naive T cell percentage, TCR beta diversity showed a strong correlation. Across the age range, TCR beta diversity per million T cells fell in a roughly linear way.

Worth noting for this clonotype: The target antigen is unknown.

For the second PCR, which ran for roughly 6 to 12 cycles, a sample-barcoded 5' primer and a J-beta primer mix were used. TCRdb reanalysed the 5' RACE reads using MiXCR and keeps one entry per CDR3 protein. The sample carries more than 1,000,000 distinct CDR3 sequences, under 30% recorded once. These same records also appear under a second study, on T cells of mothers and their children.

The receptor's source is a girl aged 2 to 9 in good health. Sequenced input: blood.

As DNA, the CDR3 is TGTGCCAGCAGTTTATTACTAGCGGGAGGCACCGGGGAGCTGTTTTTT. Its protein is CASSLLLAGGTGELFF. V usage is TRBV27 and J usage is TRBJ2-2, with 12 bases lining up with TRBD2. V lost 1 base, J lost 4 bases, and 1 base stayed unmatched. Germline V gene sequence: CDR1 MNHEY, CDR2 SMNVEV (reference sequence). The CDR3 runs 16 residues.